This T cell receptor (beta chain) came from a study of cytotoxic CD8 clonotypes in ibrutinib-treated CLL. Study-level information: The response samples were taken once patients had been treated for a median of about 12 months, range 6 to 36. Whole-study results and caveats: Public clonotypes, an uncommon group, contracted or remained stable on treatment. Clonality correlated strongly with circulating CD8+ T cells and exceeded age-matched healthy donors at baseline.

CDR3 length: 14 residues. The germline V and J ends were trimmed by 3 bases and 1 base, with 9 bases remaining between them. Germline assignment: CDR1 MDHEN and CDR2 SYDVKM. Genomic DNA in an amount of roughly 2 micrograms was extracted from cryopreserved PBMCs and used for the preparation of TCR beta libraries. Produced via immunoSEQ multiplex PCR; TCRdb's table is partial and in-frame only. The profile shows 70,000 to 80,000 clones, about 84% of them singletons. For this clone: Antigen unknown.

The source material was PBMCs, sampled at disease progression, from a patient treated with ibrutinib. The rearrangement joins TRBV28 to TRBJ1-1; D ambiguous. This receptor was taken from a human donor with chronic lymphocytic leukemia. The CDR3 spells CASSFIDWNTEAFF. Written as DNA, the CDR3 is TGTGCCAGCAGTTTCATAGATTGGAACACTGAAGCTTTCTTT.